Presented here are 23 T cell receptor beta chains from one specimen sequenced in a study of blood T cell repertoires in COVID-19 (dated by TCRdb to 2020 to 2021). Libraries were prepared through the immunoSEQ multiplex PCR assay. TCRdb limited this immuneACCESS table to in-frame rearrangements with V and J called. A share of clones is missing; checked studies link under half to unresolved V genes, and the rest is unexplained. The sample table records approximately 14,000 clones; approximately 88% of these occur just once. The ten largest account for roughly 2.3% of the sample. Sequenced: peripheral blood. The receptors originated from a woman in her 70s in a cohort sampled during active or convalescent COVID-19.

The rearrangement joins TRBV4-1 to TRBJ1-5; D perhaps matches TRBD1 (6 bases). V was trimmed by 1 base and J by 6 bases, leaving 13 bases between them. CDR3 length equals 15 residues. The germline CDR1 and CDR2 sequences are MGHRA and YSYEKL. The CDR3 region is CASSQGLGAGQPQHF. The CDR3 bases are TGCGCCAGCAGCCAAGGCCTGGGGGCCGGTCAGCCCCAGCATTTT.

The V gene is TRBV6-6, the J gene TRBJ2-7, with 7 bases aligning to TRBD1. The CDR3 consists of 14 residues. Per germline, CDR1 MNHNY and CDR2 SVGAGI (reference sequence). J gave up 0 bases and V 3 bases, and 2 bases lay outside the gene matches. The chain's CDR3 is CASSYPGGSYEQYF. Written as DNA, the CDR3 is TGTGCCAGCAGTTATCCAGGGGGCTCCTACGAGCAGTACTTC.

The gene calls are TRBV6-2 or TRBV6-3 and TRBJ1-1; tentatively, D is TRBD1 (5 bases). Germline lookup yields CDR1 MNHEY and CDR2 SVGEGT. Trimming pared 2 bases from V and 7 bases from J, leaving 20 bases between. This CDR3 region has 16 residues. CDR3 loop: CASSYTPLAGGDEAFF. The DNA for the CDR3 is TGTGCCAGCAGTTACACTCCCCTGGCAGGAGGGGATGAAGCTTTCTTT.

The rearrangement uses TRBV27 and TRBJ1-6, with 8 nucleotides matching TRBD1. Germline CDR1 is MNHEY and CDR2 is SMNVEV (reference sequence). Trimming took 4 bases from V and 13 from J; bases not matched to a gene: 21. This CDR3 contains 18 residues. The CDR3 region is CASSSSLYRTGSIGPLHF. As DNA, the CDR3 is TGTGCCAGCAGTTCCTCACTCTACCGGACAGGGTCAATCGGTCCCCTCCACTTT.

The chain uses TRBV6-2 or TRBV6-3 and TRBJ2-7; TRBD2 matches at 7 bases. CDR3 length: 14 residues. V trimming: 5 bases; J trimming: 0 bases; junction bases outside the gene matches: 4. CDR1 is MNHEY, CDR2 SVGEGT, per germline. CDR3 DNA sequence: TGTGCCAGCAGTAAAGCGGGGTTCTCCTACGAGCAGTACTTC. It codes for CASSKAGFSYEQYF.

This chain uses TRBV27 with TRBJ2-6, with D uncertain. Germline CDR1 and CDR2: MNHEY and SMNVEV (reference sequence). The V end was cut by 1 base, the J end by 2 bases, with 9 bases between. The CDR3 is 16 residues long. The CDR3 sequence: CASSLYSVAGANVLTF. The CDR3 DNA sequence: TGTGCCAGCAGTTTATACAGTGTGGCTGGGGCCAACGTCCTGACTTTC.

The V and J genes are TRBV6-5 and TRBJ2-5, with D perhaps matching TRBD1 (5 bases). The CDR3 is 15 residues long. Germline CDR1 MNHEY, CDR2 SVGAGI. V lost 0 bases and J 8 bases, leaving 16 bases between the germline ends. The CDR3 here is CASSYSMGPKGTQYF. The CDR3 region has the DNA TGTGCCAGCAGTTACTCGATGGGGCCGAAAGGTACCCAGTACTTC.

CDR3 coding DNA: TGTGCCAGCCTGGGGACAGCCCAAGAGACCCAGTACTTC. It encodes CASLGTAQETQYF. The rearrangement joins TRBV2 to TRBJ2-5; 7 bases map to TRBD1. CDR1 is SNHLY and CDR2 is FYNNEI in the germline V gene. CDR3 length: 13 amino acids. V lost 8 bases to trimming and J lost 1 base; unmatched junction nucleotides: 4.

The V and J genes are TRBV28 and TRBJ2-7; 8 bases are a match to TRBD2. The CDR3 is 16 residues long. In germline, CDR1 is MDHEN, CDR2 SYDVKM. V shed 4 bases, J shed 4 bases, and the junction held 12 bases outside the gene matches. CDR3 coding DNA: TGTGCCAGCAGTTACCCCCCGGGAAGCGGGGGATACGAGCAGTACTTC. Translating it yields CASSYPPGSGGYEQYF.

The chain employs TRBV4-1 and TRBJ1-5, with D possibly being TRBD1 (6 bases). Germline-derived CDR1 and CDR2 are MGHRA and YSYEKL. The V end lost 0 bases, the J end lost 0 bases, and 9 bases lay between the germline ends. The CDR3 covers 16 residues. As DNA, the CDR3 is TGCGCCAGCAGCCAAGAGGGACACCGTAGCAATCAGCCCCAGCATTTT. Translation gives CASSQEGHRSNQPQHF.

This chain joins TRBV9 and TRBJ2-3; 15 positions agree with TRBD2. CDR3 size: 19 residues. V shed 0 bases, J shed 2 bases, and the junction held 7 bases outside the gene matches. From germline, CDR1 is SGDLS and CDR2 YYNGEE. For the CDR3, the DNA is TGTGCCAGCAGCGTAGTCGGGACTAGCGGGGGGACTTACACAGATACGCAGTATTTT. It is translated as CASSVVGTSGGTYTDTQYF. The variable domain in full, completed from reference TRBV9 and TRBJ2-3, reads DSGVTQTPKHLITATGQRVTLRCSPRSGDLSVYWYQQSLDQGLQFLIQYYNGEERAKGNILERFSAQQFPDLHSELNLSSLELGDSALYFCASSVVGTSGGTYTDTQYFGPGTRLTVL.

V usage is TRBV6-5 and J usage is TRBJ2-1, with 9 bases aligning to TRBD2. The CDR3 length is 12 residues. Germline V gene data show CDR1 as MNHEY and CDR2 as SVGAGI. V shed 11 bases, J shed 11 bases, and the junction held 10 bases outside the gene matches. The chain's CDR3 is CASRAGGHQQFF. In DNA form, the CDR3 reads TGTGCCTCTCGCGCGGGGGGGCATCAGCAGTTCTTC.

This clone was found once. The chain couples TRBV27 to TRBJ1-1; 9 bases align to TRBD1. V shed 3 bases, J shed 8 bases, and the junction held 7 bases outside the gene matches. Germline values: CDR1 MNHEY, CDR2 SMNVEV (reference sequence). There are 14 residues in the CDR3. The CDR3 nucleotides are TGTGCCAGCAGTTTGGCCTGGGACAGGGTAGAAGCTTTCTTT. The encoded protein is CASSLAWDRVEAFF.

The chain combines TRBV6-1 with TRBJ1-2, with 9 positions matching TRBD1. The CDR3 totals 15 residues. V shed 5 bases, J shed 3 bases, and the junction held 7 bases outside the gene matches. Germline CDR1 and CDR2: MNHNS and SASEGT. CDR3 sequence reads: CASSPGTGLYYGYTF. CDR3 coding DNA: TGTGCCAGCAGTCCGGGGACAGGGCTTTACTATGGCTACACCTTC.

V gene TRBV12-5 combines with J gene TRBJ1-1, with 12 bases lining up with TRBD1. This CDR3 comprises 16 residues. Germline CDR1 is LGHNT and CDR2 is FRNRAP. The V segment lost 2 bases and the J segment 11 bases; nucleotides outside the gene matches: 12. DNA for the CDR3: TGTGCTAGTGGTTTGACCATGGGACAGGGGGCCCCAAGGGCTTTCTTT. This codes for CASGLTMGQGAPRAFF.

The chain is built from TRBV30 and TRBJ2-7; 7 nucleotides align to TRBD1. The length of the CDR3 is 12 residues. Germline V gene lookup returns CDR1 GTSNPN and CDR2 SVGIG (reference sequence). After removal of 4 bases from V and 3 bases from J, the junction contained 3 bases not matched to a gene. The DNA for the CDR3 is TGTGCCTGGAAAGACAGGGACTACGAGCAGTACTTC. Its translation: CAWKDRDYEQYF.

Written as DNA, the CDR3 is TGTGCCAGCAGCTTAGGGGGACAGGGTTCGGGGACCCAGTACTTC. Translating it yields CASSLGGQGSGTQYF. The chain carries TRBV7-2 and TRBJ2-5; 9 bases are a match to TRBD1. CDR3 length equals 15 residues. V was pared by 1 base and J by 7 bases, with 7 bases of the junction left unmatched. Germline V CDR1 and CDR2: SGHTA, FQGNSA.

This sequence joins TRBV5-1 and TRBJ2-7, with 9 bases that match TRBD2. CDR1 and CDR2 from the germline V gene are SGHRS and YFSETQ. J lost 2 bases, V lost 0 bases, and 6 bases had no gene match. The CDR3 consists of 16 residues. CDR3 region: CASSLGGTSQTYEQYF. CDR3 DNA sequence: TGCGCCAGCAGCTTGGGGGGGACTAGCCAAACCTACGAGCAGTACTTC.

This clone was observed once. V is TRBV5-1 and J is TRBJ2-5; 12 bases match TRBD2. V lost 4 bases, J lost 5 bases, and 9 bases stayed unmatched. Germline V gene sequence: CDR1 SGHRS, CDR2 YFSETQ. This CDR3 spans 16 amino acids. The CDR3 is CASSRETSGGWETQYF. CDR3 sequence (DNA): TGCGCCAGCAGCAGGGAGACTAGCGGGGGTTGGGAGACCCAGTACTTC. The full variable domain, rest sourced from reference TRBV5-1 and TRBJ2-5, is KAGVTQTPRYLIKTRGQQVTLSCSPISGHRSVSWYQQTPGQGLQFLFEYFSETQRNKGNFPGRFSGRQFSNSRSEMNVSTLELGDSALYLCASSRETSGGWETQYFGPGTRLLVL.

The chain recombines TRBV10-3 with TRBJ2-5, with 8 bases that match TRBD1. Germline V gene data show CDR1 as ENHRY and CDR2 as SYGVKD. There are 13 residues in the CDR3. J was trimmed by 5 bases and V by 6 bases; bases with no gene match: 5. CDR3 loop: CAIRNPGGETQYF. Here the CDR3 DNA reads TGTGCCATCAGAAATCCAGGGGGCGAGACCCAGTACTTC.

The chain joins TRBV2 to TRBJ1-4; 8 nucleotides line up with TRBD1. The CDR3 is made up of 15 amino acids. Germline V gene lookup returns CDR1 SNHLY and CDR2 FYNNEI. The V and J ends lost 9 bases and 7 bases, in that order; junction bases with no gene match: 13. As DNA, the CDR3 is TGTGCCAGTGCCCTCCAGGGGGCGCAAAGTGAAAAACTGTTTTTT. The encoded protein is CASALQGAQSEKLFF.

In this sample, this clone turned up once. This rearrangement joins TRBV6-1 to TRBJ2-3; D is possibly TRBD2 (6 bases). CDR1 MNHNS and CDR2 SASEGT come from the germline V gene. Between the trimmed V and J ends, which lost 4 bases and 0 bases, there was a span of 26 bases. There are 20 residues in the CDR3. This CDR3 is CASSGGLRGRGRTSTDTQYF. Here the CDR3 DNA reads TGTGCCAGCAGTGGAGGCCTTAGGGGTCGGGGGAGAACTAGCACAGATACGCAGTATTTT.

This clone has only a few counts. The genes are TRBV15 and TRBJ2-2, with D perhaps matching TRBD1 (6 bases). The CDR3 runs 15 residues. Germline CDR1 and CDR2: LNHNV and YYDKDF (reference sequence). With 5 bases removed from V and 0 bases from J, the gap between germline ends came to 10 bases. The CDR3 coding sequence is TGTGCCACCAGCGGGGCAGGGGCGAACACCGGGGAGCTGTTTTTT. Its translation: CATSGAGANTGELFF.